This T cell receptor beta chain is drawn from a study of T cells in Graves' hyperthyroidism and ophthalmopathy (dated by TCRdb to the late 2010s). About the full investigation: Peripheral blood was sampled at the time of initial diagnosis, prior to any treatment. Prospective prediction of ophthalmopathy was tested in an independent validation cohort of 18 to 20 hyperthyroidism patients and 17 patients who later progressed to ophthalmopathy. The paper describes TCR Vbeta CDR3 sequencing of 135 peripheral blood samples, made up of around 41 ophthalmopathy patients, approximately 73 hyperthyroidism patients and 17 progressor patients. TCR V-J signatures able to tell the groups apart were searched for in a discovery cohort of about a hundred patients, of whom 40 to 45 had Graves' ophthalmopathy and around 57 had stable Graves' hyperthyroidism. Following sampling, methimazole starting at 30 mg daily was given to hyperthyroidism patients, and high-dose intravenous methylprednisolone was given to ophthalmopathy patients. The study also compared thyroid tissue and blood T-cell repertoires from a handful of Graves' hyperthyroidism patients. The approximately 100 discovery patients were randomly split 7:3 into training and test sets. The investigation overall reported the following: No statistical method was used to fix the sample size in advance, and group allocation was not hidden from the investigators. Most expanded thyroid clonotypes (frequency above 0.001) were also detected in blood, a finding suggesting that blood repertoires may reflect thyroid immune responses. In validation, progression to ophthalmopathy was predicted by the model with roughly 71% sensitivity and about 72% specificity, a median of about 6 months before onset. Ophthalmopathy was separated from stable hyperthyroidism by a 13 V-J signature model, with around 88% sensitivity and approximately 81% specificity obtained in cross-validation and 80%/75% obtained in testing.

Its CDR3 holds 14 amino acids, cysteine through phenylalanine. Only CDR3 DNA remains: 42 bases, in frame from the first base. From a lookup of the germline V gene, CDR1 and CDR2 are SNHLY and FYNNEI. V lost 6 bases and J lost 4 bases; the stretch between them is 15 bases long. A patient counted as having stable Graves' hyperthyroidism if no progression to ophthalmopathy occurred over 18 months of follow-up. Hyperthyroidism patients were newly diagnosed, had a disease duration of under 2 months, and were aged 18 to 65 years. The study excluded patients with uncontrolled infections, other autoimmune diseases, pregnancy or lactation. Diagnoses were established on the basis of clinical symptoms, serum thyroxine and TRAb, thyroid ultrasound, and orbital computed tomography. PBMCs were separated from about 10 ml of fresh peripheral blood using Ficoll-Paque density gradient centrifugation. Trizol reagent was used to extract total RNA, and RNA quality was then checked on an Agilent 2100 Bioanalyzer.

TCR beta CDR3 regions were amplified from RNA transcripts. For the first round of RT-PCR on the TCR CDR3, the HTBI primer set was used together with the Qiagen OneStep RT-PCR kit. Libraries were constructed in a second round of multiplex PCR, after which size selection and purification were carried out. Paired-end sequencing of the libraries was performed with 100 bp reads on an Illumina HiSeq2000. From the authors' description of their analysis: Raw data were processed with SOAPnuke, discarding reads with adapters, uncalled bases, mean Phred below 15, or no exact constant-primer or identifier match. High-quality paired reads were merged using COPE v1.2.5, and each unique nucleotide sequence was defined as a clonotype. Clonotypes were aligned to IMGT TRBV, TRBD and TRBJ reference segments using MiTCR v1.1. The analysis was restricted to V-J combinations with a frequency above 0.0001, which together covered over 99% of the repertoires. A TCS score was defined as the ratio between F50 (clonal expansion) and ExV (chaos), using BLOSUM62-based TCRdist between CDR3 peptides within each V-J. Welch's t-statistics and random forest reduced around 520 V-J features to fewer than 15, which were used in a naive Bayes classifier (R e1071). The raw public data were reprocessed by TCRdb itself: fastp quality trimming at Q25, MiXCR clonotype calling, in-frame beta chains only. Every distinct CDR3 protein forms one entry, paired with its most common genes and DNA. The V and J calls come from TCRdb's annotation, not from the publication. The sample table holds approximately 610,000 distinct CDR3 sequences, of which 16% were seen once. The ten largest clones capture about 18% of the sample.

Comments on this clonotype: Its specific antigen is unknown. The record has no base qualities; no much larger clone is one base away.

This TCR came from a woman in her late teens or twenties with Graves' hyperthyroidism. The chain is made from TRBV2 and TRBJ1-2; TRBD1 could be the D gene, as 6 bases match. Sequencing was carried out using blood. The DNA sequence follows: TGTGCCAGCAGGCAGAACAGGGAGGCCTATGGCTACACCTTC. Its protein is CASRQNREAYGYTF.